A single sample is the source of the 28 T cell receptor beta chains below, sequenced in a study of human T cells and chemical hapten exposure. Using its own MiXCR run on the RACE reads, TCRdb lists one record per CDR3 protein. The profile shows over 55,000 distinct CDR3 sequences, approximately 12% of them singletons. Time point of the sample: patch test 3, about 24 weeks after DPC sensitization. Indicated treatment: therapeutic diphenylcyclopropenone sensitization with weekly scalp DPC. Sequences were derived from whole blood, sampled in connection with sensitization to the hapten diphenylcyclopropenone (DPC). The receptors were sampled from a woman aged 45 to 65 with alopecia areata. Some clones in this sample may be carry-over from other donors' samples.

This clonotype has just a few counts. The chain couples TRBV2 to TRBJ2-3; D is undetermined. Between the trimmed V and J ends, which lost 7 bases and 6 bases, there was a span of 14 bases. Germline CDR1 and CDR2: SNHLY and FYNNEI. This CDR3 has 13 amino acids. CDR3 sequence reads: CASTPLGSDTQYF. In DNA, the CDR3 is TGTGCCAGCACCCCTCTGGGGTCCGATACGCAGTATTTT.

This sequence joins TRBV28 and TRBJ2-7; D is ambiguous. The CDR3 has 14 amino acids. V was cut by 3 bases and J by 1 base, with 10 bases left in between. Germline CDR1 MDHEN, CDR2 SYDVKM. CDR3 residues: CASSFLGSSYEQYF. CDR3 DNA sequence: TGTGCCAGCAGTTTCCTCGGATCTTCCTACGAGCAGTACTTC.

A word on this clonotype: This may be a read error, as it is one base from a much larger clone. The chain is built from TRBV11-3 and TRBJ1-1; D not certain. The CDR3 extends over 14 amino acids. CDR1 SGHNT and CDR2 YENEEA come from the germline V gene. Trimming took 2 bases from V and 3 from J, leaving 10 bases between them. The DNA of the CDR3 is TGTGCCAGCAGCTTACGTGGTCCGGACACTGAAGCTTTCTTT. Translation: CASSLRGPDTEAFF. The variable domain in full, completed from reference TRBV11-3 and TRBJ1-1, reads EAGVVQSPRYKIIEKKQPVAFWCNPISGHNTLYWYLQNLGQGPELLIRYENEEAVDDSQLPKDRFSAERLKGVDSTLKIQPAELGDSAVYLCASSLRGPDTEAFFGQGTRLTVV.

The chain is built from TRBV5-1 and TRBJ2-7, with D possibly matching TRBD1 (6 bases). Trimming pared 4 bases from V and 7 bases from J, leaving 30 bases between. The CDR3 sequence is 18 residues long. Germline CDR1 SGHRS, CDR2 YFSETQ. CDR3 sequence (DNA): TGCGCCAGCAGCCAAGAGAGCCCCCGGGACACCACGTTCGAGGAGCAGTACTTC. This codes for CASSQESPRDTTFEEQYF.

This chain uses TRBV7-6 with TRBJ2-7; a weak D match, TRBD2 (6 bases). Germline V lookup: CDR1 SGHVS, CDR2 FNYEAQ. Trimming pared 5 bases from V and 0 bases from J, leaving 17 bases between. The CDR3 runs 16 residues. DNA for the CDR3: TGTGCCAGCAGCCCTACGGACTATCAAGCCTCCTACGAGCAGTACTTC. Translated, it gives CASSPTDYQASYEQYF.

V usage is TRBV29-1 and J usage is TRBJ1-1, with 8 bases matching TRBD1. The CDR3 runs 17 residues. V lost 4 bases to trimming and J lost 1 base; unmatched junction nucleotides: 14. CDR1 and CDR2 from the germline V gene are SQVTM and ANQGSEA. CDR3 DNA sequence: TGCAGCGTTGTCTCCCCTGGGACAGGAGGGAGGAACACTGAAGCTTTCTTT. Translated, it gives CSVVSPGTGGRNTEAFF.

This clonotype was picked up many times. The chain is built from TRBV7-9 and TRBJ2-1; D is perhaps TRBD1 (5 bases). V was shortened by 4 bases and J by 7 bases, with 17 bases between the two germline ends. This CDR3 has 15 residues. CDR1 is SEHNR, CDR2 FQNEAQ, per germline (reference sequence). CDR3 coding DNA: TGTGCCAGCAGCTGGGGCTCCAGGGCCCCGAATGAGCAGTTCTTC. This encodes CASSWGSRAPNEQFF.

In its sample, this clonotype was seen a few times. The V and J genes are TRBV20-1 and TRBJ2-7, with TRBD2 matching 12 bases. The V gene end was trimmed by 4 bases and the J gene end by 5 bases; junction bases not matched to a gene: 6. The length of the CDR3 is 14 residues. The germline V gene encodes CDR1 DFQATT and CDR2 SNEGSKA (reference sequence). The CDR3 here is CSATRLAGVNEQYF. DNA of the CDR3: TGCAGTGCTACCAGACTAGCGGGAGTTAACGAGCAGTACTTC.

This clonotype was seen only a few times. The J gene is TRBJ2-5, the V gene TRBV29-1; D may be TRBD2 (6 bases). The germline V gene has CDR1 SQVTM and CDR2 ANQGSEA. The CDR3 totals 14 residues. Trimming shortened V by 3 bases and J by 5 bases, and 16 bases separated the two germline ends. CDR3 nucleotide sequence: TGCAGCGTTGAGCCTAGCGAGGCAGGGGAGACCCAGTACTTC. This translates into CSVEPSEAGETQYF.

This clonotype came up a few times. The rearrangement links TRBV7-2 to TRBJ2-5; D is perhaps TRBD1 or TRBD2 (6 bases each). CDR1 is SGHTA, CDR2 FQGNSA, per germline. V shed 3 bases and J shed 14 bases, with 13 bases lying between them. The CDR3 totals 11 residues. CDR3 in DNA: TGTGCCAGCAGCTTGGGGGGCCCGTCCTACTTC. This sequence encodes CASSLGGPSYF.

In its sample, this clonotype was seen many times. The chain has TRBV3-1 and TRBJ2-5, with 16 bases identical to TRBD2. This CDR3 region has 20 residues. V dropped 4 bases and J dropped 5; count of bases not matched to a gene: 16. Germline V lookup: CDR1 LGHDT, CDR2 YNNKEL (reference sequence). The CDR3 loop is CASSPRGTSGRARLKETQYF. The CDR3 region has the DNA TGTGCCAGCAGCCCGCGAGGGACTAGCGGGAGGGCCCGCCTCAAGGAGACCCAGTACTTC.

There are many counts of this clonotype. The CDR3 reads CSARHPNHPNVLTF. The CDR3 DNA is TGCAGTGCTAGACATCCAAACCACCCCAACGTCCTGACTTTC. The rearrangement links TRBV20-1 to TRBJ2-6; D not certain. The CDR3 spans 14 residues. In germline, CDR1 is DFQATT, CDR2 SNEGSKA (reference sequence). V lost 2 bases and J lost 8, with 13 bases in between.

This clonotype showed up just a few times. CDR3 nucleotides: TGTGCCAGCAGACCGGACAGGGGGCTGGGAAACACCATATATTTT. This encodes CASRPDRGLGNTIYF. This chain connects TRBV12-3 or TRBV12-4 to TRBJ1-3; 11 bases align to TRBD1. The CDR3 sequence is 15 residues long. Trimming removed 6 bases from V and 4 bases from J; junction bases left unmatched: 5.

This clonotype has a handful of counts. The chain joins TRBV20-1 to TRBJ1-5, with unresolved D. Germline assignment: CDR1 DFQATT and CDR2 SNEGSKA (reference sequence). This CDR3 is built from 15 residues. Trimming removed 1 base from V and 1 base from J, with 11 bases in between. The CDR3 bases are TGCAGTGCTAGAGCCCGTAGATGGAGCAATCAGCCCCAGCATTTT. It is translated as CSARARRWSNQPQHF.

V usage is TRBV28 and J usage is TRBJ2-3, with D perhaps being TRBD1 or TRBD2 (5 bases each). Germline CDR1 reads MDHEN; CDR2 reads SYDVKM. The CDR3 is 11 amino acids. V gave up 10 bases and J gave up 10 bases, with 15 bases separating them. The CDR3 region is CATARGSAQYF. The CDR3 DNA reads as TGTGCCACAGCAAGGGGTAGCGCGCAGTATTTT.

This clonotype was recorded a few times. The chain uses TRBV6-2 or TRBV6-3 and TRBJ1-5; D call uncertain. Looked up from germline, CDR1 is MNHEY and CDR2 is SVGEGT. The length of the CDR3 is 12 residues. V was shortened by 6 bases and J by 9 bases, with 12 bases between the two germline ends. CDR3 sequence (DNA): TGTGCCAGCAGGACGTCGGTTATGCCCCAGCATTTT. Its translation: CASRTSVMPQHF.

This clonotype came up a few times. The genes are TRBV15 and TRBJ1-5; D remains unclear. The germline V and J ends were trimmed by 0 bases and 4 bases, with 10 bases remaining between them. This CDR3 comprises 15 residues. From germline, CDR1 is LNHNV and CDR2 YYDKDF (reference sequence). The CDR3 reads CATSRDHAWNQPQHF. The CDR3, as DNA: TGTGCCACCAGCAGAGATCACGCGTGGAATCAGCCCCAGCATTTT.

This rearrangement joins TRBV3-1 to TRBJ2-7, with 9 bases that match TRBD1. From germline, CDR1 is LGHDT and CDR2 YNNKEL (reference sequence). The CDR3 length is 15 residues. The junction had 8 bases not matched to a gene; V was cut back by 5 bases and J by 3 bases. The CDR3, as DNA: TGTGCCAGCAGCAGAGAGGGACAGGGTCGCTACGAGCAGTACTTC. Translation: CASSREGQGRYEQYF.

This clonotype has a handful of counts. The gene calls are TRBV9 and TRBJ2-2; 7 bases line up with TRBD2. V gave up 0 bases and J gave up 1 base; unmatched junction bases: 9. In germline, CDR1 is SGDLS, CDR2 YYNGEE. The CDR3 loop spans 18 amino acids. The CDR3 spells CASSVATIQRGNTGELFF. CDR3 in DNA: TGTGCCAGCAGCGTAGCTACGATCCAGCGGGGGAACACCGGGGAGCTGTTTTTT.

The chain joins TRBV30 to TRBJ1-5; no clear D gene. Germline CDR1 reads GTSNPN; CDR2 reads SVGIG (reference sequence). Trimming left V 0 bases short and J 7 bases short, with 10 bases between. The CDR3 covers 13 residues. The CDR3 loop reads CAWSVHAGQPQHF. CDR3 sequence (DNA): TGTGCCTGGAGTGTACACGCTGGCCAGCCCCAGCATTTT.

The chain links TRBV4-2 to TRBJ1-1; TRBD1 is a possible D gene (5 bases). The CDR3 runs to 15 residues. Trimming removed 1 base at V and 3 bases at J, with 12 bases between. Per the germline V gene, CDR1 is LGHNA and CDR2 is YNFKEQ. CDR3 sequence: CASSQGVGGDTEAFF. The CDR3 nucleotides read TGTGCCAGCAGCCAAGGTGTTGGGGGGGACACTGAAGCTTTCTTT.

This clonotype was seen only a few times. The rearrangement joins TRBV7-6 to TRBJ2-3; D might be TRBD1 (6 bases). Germline V gene lookup returns CDR1 SGHVS and CDR2 FNYEAQ. This CDR3 is 18 amino acids long. Trimming cost V 5 bases and J 4 bases, with 25 bases left between them. Written as DNA, the CDR3 is TGTGCCAGCAGCAGTCAGATGGAGCAGGGGATGTTATCAGATACGCAGTATTTT. Protein product: CASSSQMEQGMLSDTQYF. Using reference TRBV7-6 and TRBJ2-3 for the parts outside the CDR3, the full variable domain is GAGVSQSPRYKVTKRGQDVALRCDPISGHVSLYWYRQALGQGPEFLTYFNYEAQQDKSGLPNDRFSAERPEGSISTLTIQRTEQRDSAMYRCASSSQMEQGMLSDTQYFGPGTRLTVL.

Ten or more counts support this clonotype. The chain links TRBV7-6 to TRBJ1-1, with D tentatively TRBD1 (5 bases). CDR1 is SGHVS and CDR2 is FNYEAQ in the germline V gene. V lost 1 base to trimming and J lost 3 bases, with 15 bases between them. The CDR3 has 16 amino acids. The DNA of the CDR3 is TGTGCCAGCAGCTTAGGGACGACGGACATGTACACTGAAGCTTTCTTT. It specifies CASSLGTTDMYTEAFF.

This chain connects TRBV20-1 to TRBJ1-2; perhaps TRBD1 as D (5 bases). The CDR3 length is 11 residues. The germline gives CDR1 DFQATT, CDR2 SNEGSKA (reference sequence). CDR3 sequence (DNA): TGCAGCCCCAGGGAGGGCTATGGCTACACCTTC. It is translated as CSPREGYGYTF.

This clonotype was seen ten or more times. The rearrangement joins TRBV20-1 to TRBJ2-5, with TRBD2 identical over 12 bases. Germline V CDR1 and CDR2: DFQATT, SNEGSKA (reference sequence). The CDR3 has 15 amino acids. With V trimmed by 2 bases and J by 2 bases, 3 bases remained unmatched. CDR3 region: CSARRTSGVQETQYF. The CDR3 DNA follows: TGCAGTGCTAGACGGACTAGCGGGGTTCAAGAGACCCAGTACTTC.

This clonotype was counted a few times. CDR3 bases: TGTGCCAGCAGCCTTTCACTTGCCTCCTACGAGCAGTACTTC. Translated, it gives CASSLSLASYEQYF. The chain is built from TRBV21-1 and TRBJ2-7. TRBV21-1 is deemed a pseudogene. The CDR3 is 14 residues long.

This clonotype has ten or more counts. The chain joins TRBV5-1 to TRBJ2-3; D may correspond to TRBD1 or TRBD2 (5 bases each). CDR3 length equals 16 residues. Germline V lookup: CDR1 SGHRS, CDR2 YFSETQ. Between the trimmed V and J ends, which lost 4 bases and 5 bases, there was a span of 20 bases. CDR3 bases: TGCGCCAGCAGCCGGTCCGGGACCGTTCGTGGAGATACGCAGTATTTT. Amino acid sequence: CASSRSGTVRGDTQYF.

This clonotype was recorded many times. V and J are TRBV6-1 and TRBJ1-5, with 10 bases identical to TRBD1. The V gene's germline CDR1 is MNHNS and CDR2 SASEGT. This CDR3 has 17 residues. With 2 bases clipped from V and 0 bases from J, the junction kept 4 bases outside the gene matches. CDR3 sequence reads: CASSESGTGDSNQPQHF. CDR3 in DNA: TGTGCCAGCAGTGAAAGCGGGACAGGGGATAGCAATCAGCCCCAGCATTTT.